The rows below give T cell receptor beta chains drawn from one sample of a study of T cell changes during pregnancy in multiple sclerosis. TCRdb keeps only in-frame clones here, not all; method: immunoSEQ multiplex PCR. The top ten hold about 12% of the sample, which has approximately 13,000 clones, 75% to 90% seen once. The material was CD8+ T cells from peripheral blood mononuclear cells, obtained after pregnancy. These receptors originate from a female donor in good health, enrolled as a control in a pregnancy study. The CDR3 runs from the conserved cysteine through the conserved F or W. The D gene is left open where the match is weak. Rows may omit the clone size; those that give it use once, few, many or a size class.

V gene	clone size	J gene	D gene	CDR3 DNA	CDR3 protein
TRBV7-6	once	TRBJ2-1	TRBD2	TGTGCCAGCAGTCCCCATCGGGCGGGAGGGGGATTCTATGAGCAGTTCTTC	CASSPHRAGGGFYEQFF
TRBV13	few	TRBJ1-1	NA	TGTGCCAGCAGCTTCTCAGGGAAGGGCGCTGAAGCTTTCTTT	CASSFSGKGAEAFF
TRBV28	once	TRBJ1-5	NA	TGTGCCAGCAGTTTACAATTAGCCAGGGCCAATCAGCCCCAGCATTTT	CASSLQLARANQPQHF
TRBV28	NA	TRBJ1-5	NA	TGTGCCAGCAGTTTACAGGGGCTGTCGGGTCAGCCCCAGCATTTT	CASSLQGLSGQPQHF
TRBV19	NA	TRBJ2-1	TRBD1	TGTGCCAGTAGAGTCGGACAGGGATTGTCGGAGCAGTTCTTC	CASRVGQGLSEQFF
TRBV27	NA	TRBJ2-7	NA	TGTGCCAGCAGCCTATCGGTCGGGGATTCCTACGAGCAGTACTTC	CASSLSVGDSYEQYF
TRBV4-3	NA	TRBJ2-6	NA	TGCGCCAGCAGCCAAGATGGGCTCTCTGGGGCCAACGTCCTGACTTTC	CASSQDGLSGANVLTF
TRBV11-3	NA	TRBJ2-5	NA	TGTGCCAGCAGCTTAAGAGGACAGTACCAAGAGACCCAGTACTTC	CASSLRGQYQETQYF
TRBV5-6	NA	TRBJ1-6	NA	TGTGCCAGCAGCTGGGTCAGGGGAAATTCACCCCTCCACTTT	CASSWVRGNSPLHF
TRBV7-3	NA	TRBJ2-3	TRBD2	TGTGCCAGCAGCTCCACTAGCGGCCCCACAGATACGCAGTATTTT	CASSSTSGPTDTQYF
TRBV2	NA	TRBJ1-1	NA	TGTGCCAGCATGATAGGGGCCGAGAACACTGAAGCTTTCTTT	CASMIGAENTEAFF
TRBV28	NA	TRBJ2-3	TRBD1	TGTGCCAGCAGTTTAGGGACAGGAAACACAGATACGCAGTATTTT	CASSLGTGNTDTQYF
TRBV27	NA	TRBJ2-2	NA	TGTGCCAGCAGTTGGGGGCAAACCGGGGAGCTGTTTTTT	CASSWGQTGELFF
TRBV5-4	NA	TRBJ1-1	TRBD1	TGTGCCAGCAGCCAGGGACAGAAGATGAACACTGAAGCTTTCTTT	CASSQGQKMNTEAFF
TRBV13	NA	TRBJ1-2	TRBD1	TGTGCCAGCAGCTTCGGGACAGGGAATGGCTACACCTTC	CASSFGTGNGYTF
TRBV10-3	NA	TRBJ1-5	NA	TGTGCCATCAAAGAGCCCAATCAGCCCCAGCATTTT	CAIKEPNQPQHF
TRBV15	NA	TRBJ1-3	NA	TGTGCCACCAGCAGAGATCTCTCTGGAAACACCATATATTTT	CATSRDLSGNTIYF
TRBV27	NA	TRBJ1-2	TRBD1	TGTGCCAGCAGTTTATTGGCAGGGGGCGTCTATGGCTACACCTTC	CASSLLAGGVYGYTF
TRBV5-6	NA	TRBJ1-4	NA	TGTGCCAGCAGCTCCACCAGACAGAGGAAGAGGGAAAAACTGTTTTTT	CASSSTRQRKREKLFF
TRBV28	NA	TRBJ1-2	TRBD1	TGTGCCAGCAGTTTGGGGACAGGCCCCAGCCTCTACACCTTC	CASSLGTGPSLYTF
TRBV7-9	NA	TRBJ2-7	TRBD1	TGTGCCAGCAGCCTCGGGACAGGCTACGAGCAGTACTTC	CASSLGTGYEQYF
TRBV4-2	NA	TRBJ2-2	TRBD2	TGTGCCAGCAGCCAAGCCCTAGCGGGGGTTAACACCGGGGAGCTGTTTTTT	CASSQALAGVNTGELFF
TRBV4-1	NA	TRBJ2-1	TRBD2	TGCGCCAGCAGCCGTGGGACTAGCCCCAACAATGAGCAGTTCTTC	CASSRGTSPNNEQFF
TRBV4-3	NA	TRBJ2-1	NA	TGCGCCAGCAGCCAAGAGATTGTAACGAGCTCCTACAATGAGCAGTTCTTC	CASSQEIVTSSYNEQFF
TRBV9	NA	TRBJ1-5	NA	TGTGCCAGCAGCCCCAGCGGTAATAGCAATCAGCCCCAGCATTTT	CASSPSGNSNQPQHF
TRBV27	once	TRBJ2-1	NA	TGTGCCAGCAGTTTTCCGAATGAGCAGTTCTTC	CASSFPNEQFF
TRBV7-9	NA	TRBJ2-3	NA	TGTGCCAGCAGCTTAGGTCGAGGAGCAGATACGCAGTATTTT	CASSLGRGADTQYF
TRBV5-6	NA	TRBJ1-4	NA	TGTGCCAGCAGCCCGGGACACCCTAATGAAAAACTGTTTTTT	CASSPGHPNEKLFF
TRBV27	NA	TRBJ2-5	TRBD2	TGTGCCAGCGCGGGGGAGGTAGCGGGAGAAAAGACAGAGACCCAGTACTTC	CASAGEVAGEKTETQYF
TRBV4-2	NA	TRBJ2-1	TRBD2	TGTGCCAGCAGCCAAGGAACTAGCGGCCCAATTGAGCAGTTCTTC	CASSQGTSGPIEQFF
TRBV6-5	NA	TRBJ2-7	TRBD2	TGTGCCAGCAGTTACCTTGGGGCGGGGGATGAGCAGTACTTC	CASSYLGAGDEQYF
TRBV19	NA	TRBJ2-1	NA	TGTGCCAGTAGTAGCTTCGAGCTAGCGAGTGAGCAGTTCTTC	CASSSFELASEQFF
TRBV6-4	few	TRBJ2-3	TRBD2	TGTGCCAGCAGTGACTCCGCGGGAGGGAGCACAGATACGCAGTATTTT	CASSDSAGGSTDTQYF
TRBV29-1	NA	TRBJ2-1	NA	TGCAGCGTTGGCGCGGAACCCGGGGACAATGAGCAGTTCTTC	CSVGAEPGDNEQFF
TRBV6-4	NA	TRBJ2-1	NA	TGTGCCAGCAGTCCCAGGTCGAGCTCCTACAATGAGCAGTTCTTC	CASSPRSSSYNEQFF
TRBV6-5	NA	TRBJ2-5	NA	TGTGCCAGCAGTTACACGGCAGGTCTCGAAGAGACCCAGTACTTC	CASSYTAGLEETQYF
TRBV19	NA	TRBJ1-1	NA	TGTGCCAGTAGTCCGACACAGGCGGAGAGCACTGAAGCTTTCTTT	CASSPTQAESTEAFF
TRBV11-3	once	TRBJ2-7	TRBD2	TGTGCCAGCAGCTTAGGCCCCGGACTAGCGGGAGGCCCCTACGAGCAGTACTTC	CASSLGPGLAGGPYEQYF
TRBV6-5	NA	TRBJ2-1	TRBD2	TGTGCCAGCAGTTACGAAGCGGGAGGGCCCAATGAGCAGTTCTTC	CASSYEAGGPNEQFF
TRBV5-5	NA	TRBJ2-7	NA	TGTGCCAGCTGCGTTGGCTCTAGCAACTACGAGCAGTACTTC	CASCVGSSNYEQYF
TRBV7-9	NA	TRBJ2-3	TRBD2	TGTGCCAGCAGCGGGCGGGGACTAGCGGGTCTAACAGATACGCAGTATTTT	CASSGRGLAGLTDTQYF
TRBV4-1	NA	TRBJ2-7	TRBD1	TGCGCCAGCAGCCTCGGGACAGGGGACTCCTACGAGCAGTACTTC	CASSLGTGDSYEQYF
TRBV29-1	NA	TRBJ2-7	NA	TGCAGCGTTGAGGAGAGGGGGGGCGAGCAGTACTTC	CSVEERGGEQYF
TRBV21-1	NA	TRBJ2-1	NA	TGTGCCAGCAGCAAAGGTTCGAAAGGTCTAGCGGGGAAATGGGGATACAATGAGCAGTTCTTC	CASSKGSKGLAGKWGYNEQFF
TRBV29-1	NA	TRBJ2-7	NA	TGCAGCGCCCTTGGACAGCACTACGAGCAGTACTTC	CSALGQHYEQYF
TRBV27	NA	TRBJ1-3	NA	TGTGCCAGCAGTTGGGGACATCCGATAGATGGAAACACCATATATTTT	CASSWGHPIDGNTIYF
TRBV19	once	TRBJ1-5	NA	TGTGCCAGTAAGGGAGCGGGTAGCAATCAGCCCCAGCATTTT	CASKGAGSNQPQHF
TRBV7-3	NA	TRBJ2-2	TRBD2	TGTGCCAGCAGCTTACTGGGACTAGCGGGAGAGGTCGGGGAGCTGTTTTTT	CASSLLGLAGEVGELFF
TRBV6-5	few	TRBJ2-5	TRBD2	TGTGCCAGCAGTTACAGCTGGGGGGGACAAGAGACCCAGTACTTC	CASSYSWGGQETQYF